This TCR beta chain stems from a study of blood T cell repertoires in COVID-19. Sequencing used immunoSEQ multiplex PCR; TCRdb keeps in-frame clones, though not all of them. Among around 210,000 clones, about four fifths were seen once, and the ten largest hold about 7.8%. V lost 0 bases and J 7 bases, leaving 7 bases between the germline ends. CDR3 size: 13 residues. Seattle enrolled patients during active infection and tracked them longitudinally. The sample comprised peripheral blood. The rearrangement uses TRBV12-3 or TRBV12-4 and TRBJ1-5; no reliable D call. The receptor was isolated from a woman at least 80 years old with COVID-19, enrolled during active disease. The DNA for the CDR3 is TGTGCCAGCAGTTTAGCGCGGGAACAGCCCCAGCATTTT. Its translation is CASSLAREQPQHF.